A single sample is the source of the 10 T cell receptor beta chains below, sequenced in a study of cytomegalovirus exposure and HLA in healthy donors. Libraries were prepared by immunoSEQ multiplex PCR; TCRdb keeps only in-frame clonotypes and omits some of them. Of about 330,000 clones listed, roughly 87% are singletons. What was sequenced was PBMCs. These receptors were taken from a woman under 40 in good health and CMV-seropositive.

The V and J genes are TRBV9 and TRBJ1-3; the match to TRBD1 covers 11 bases. There are 17 residues in the CDR3. Germline V lookup: CDR1 SGDLS, CDR2 YYNGEE. With 0 bases clipped from V and 4 bases from J, the junction kept 6 bases outside the gene matches. The DNA for the CDR3 is TGTGCCAGCAGCGTAGCTGGGACAGGGGGTTTCGGAAACACCATATATTTT. Translated: CASSVAGTGGFGNTIYF.

V is TRBV28 and J is TRBJ2-7; perhaps TRBD2 as D (6 bases). The length of the CDR3 is 16 residues. Trimming removed 1 base at V and 2 bases at J, with 15 bases between. The germline V gene has CDR1 MDHEN and CDR2 SYDVKM. The CDR3, as DNA: TGTGCCAGCAGTTTATCGAAGGAGGGGTTCACCTACGAGCAGTACTTC. Protein product: CASSLSKEGFTYEQYF.

The chain recombines TRBV6-1 with TRBJ2-7; 13 bases map to TRBD2. V lost 10 bases and J lost 4; bases outside the gene matches: 7. Germline CDR1 reads MNHNS; CDR2 reads SASEGT. This CDR3 has 14 residues. CDR3 in amino acids: CAIRGLAGDYEQYF. CDR3 DNA sequence: TGTGCCATCAGAGGACTAGCGGGAGATTACGAGCAGTACTTC.

The J gene is TRBJ2-3, the V gene TRBV4-2; 11 bases match TRBD2. Germline V gives CDR1 LGHNA, CDR2 YNFKEQ. The V and J ends lost 3 bases and 4 bases, in that order; junction bases with no gene match: 12. CDR3 size: 18 residues. The CDR3 region is CASSQEDHSGGAADTQYF. The CDR3 nucleotides are TGTGCCAGCAGCCAGGAGGATCATAGCGGGGGGGCCGCAGATACGCAGTATTTT.

This chain connects TRBV7-2 to TRBJ1-4, with TRBD1 identical over 7 bases. Trimming cost V 1 base and J 7 bases; bases outside gene matches: 9. Germline V gene data show CDR1 as SGHTA and CDR2 as FQGNSA. The CDR3 is 16 residues long. This CDR3 reads CASSLELQGTSEKLFF. CDR3 sequence (DNA): TGTGCCAGCAGCTTAGAGTTACAGGGGACCAGTGAAAAACTGTTTTTT.

The gene calls are TRBV5-6 and TRBJ1-2; tentative D call: TRBD1 (5 bases). CDR1 is SGHDT, CDR2 YYEEEE, per germline. The CDR3 loop spans 14 amino acids. V was clipped by 3 bases and J by 2 bases, with 11 bases between them. The CDR3 loop is CASSSGTLNYGYTF. Written as DNA, the CDR3 is TGTGCCAGCAGCTCGGGGACTTTGAACTATGGCTACACCTTC.

This clone occurred many times. The V gene is TRBV5-4, the J gene TRBJ2-7; D possibly uses TRBD1 or TRBD2 (5 bases each). CDR1 and CDR2 from the germline V gene are SGHNT and YYREEE (reference sequence). With 7 bases removed from V and 0 bases from J, the gap between germline ends came to 17 bases. The CDR3 length is 15 residues. The CDR3 DNA follows: TGTGCCAGCCATTCCGGGACCCTCAGCTCCTACGAGCAGTACTTC. Translation gives CASHSGTLSSYEQYF. Complete variable domain (other parts from reference TRBV5-4 and TRBJ2-7): ETGVTQSPTHLIKTRGQQVTLRCSSQSGHNTVSWYQQALGQGPQFIFQYYREEENGRGNFPPRFSGLQFPNYSSELNVNALELDDSALYLCASHSGTLSSYEQYFGPGTRLTVT.

The chain links TRBV30 to TRBJ2-4, with D uncertain. The length of the CDR3 is 13 residues. In germline, CDR1 is GTSNPN, CDR2 SVGIG (reference sequence). The ends were cut back, 2 bases at V and 0 bases at J, with 5 bases in the middle. DNA of the CDR3: TGTGCCTGGAGTAGGGTAGCCAAAAACATTCAGTACTTC. Translated: CAWSRVAKNIQYF.

This clone was found once. The V gene is TRBV6-5, the J gene TRBJ2-3; D is perhaps TRBD1 (6 bases). Germline loops: CDR1 MNHEY, CDR2 SVGAGI. Trimming cost V 7 bases and J 1 base, with 12 bases left between them. The CDR3 totals 14 residues. The CDR3 nucleotides read TGTGCCAGCAAACAGGGATTCGGCACAGATACGCAGTATTTT. This translates into CASKQGFGTDTQYF.

The V gene is TRBV6-1, the J gene TRBJ2-1; the D is unclear. V dropped 3 bases and J dropped 8 bases, with 11 bases sitting between them. CDR1 MNHNS and CDR2 SASEGT come from the germline V gene. The CDR3 extends over 13 amino acids. This chain's CDR3 is CASSDPKRDEQFF. The DNA of the CDR3 is TGTGCCAGCAGTGATCCTAAAAGGGATGAGCAGTTCTTC.